The clone carrying this T cell receptor beta chain occurred a few times. This sample stems from a study of patients and donors after allogeneic stem cell transplantation. A single record per CDR3 protein comes from TCRdb applying MiXCR to the RT-PCR reads. The table has more than 850,000 distinct CDR3 sequences, roughly 18% seen once. After removal of 6 bases from V and 10 bases from J, the junction contained 6 bases not matched to a gene. Germline V lookup: CDR1 LGHNA, CDR2 YSLEER. This CDR3 has 12 amino acids. The rearrangement joins TRBV4-3 to TRBJ2-4; 7 bases agree with TRBD1. This clonotype originated in a human donor who was either an allogeneic HSCT recipient or a stem cell or donor lymphocyte infusion donor (not recorded which). It is not recorded whose cells these are; they may come from a transplant donor. The sequencing sample was made of blood, either unsorted or a sorted T cell fraction (not recorded which). The CDR3 region is CASSPGGSIQYF. CDR3 sequence (DNA): TGCGCCAGCAGTCCAGGGGGTTCTATTCAGTACTTC.